This TCR beta chain was recorded in a study of regulatory T cells in long-lasting Graves disease. Regarding the study as a whole: Persistent patients shared thousands of public clonotypes among themselves. Newly diagnosed patients shared fewer, at approximately 970.

CDR3 regions were amplified by Arm-PCR using iRepertoire HTBI primers to build TCR beta libraries. In the authors' workflow: Sample data revealed approximately 56 TRBV and 12 to 15 TRBJ segments. Via MiXCR, TCRdb re-called the multiplex PCR reads, giving one row per CDR3 protein. These V and J calls derive from TCRdb rather than the authors' analysis. Here the sample spans almost 450,000 distinct CDR3 sequences, less than 20% being singletons. This sample's time point: newly diagnosed GD, antithyroid drugs for less than 3 months. Following extraction of RNA from PBMCs, that RNA was used to make the TCR library. V lost 5 bases and J 4 bases, leaving 15 bases between the germline ends. This CDR3 has 15 residues. Germline-derived CDR1 and CDR2 are MNHNS and SASEGT. Details on this clonotype: What it recognizes is unknown.

This sample was shared with a second study, whose subject was T cells in Graves' hyperthyroidism and ophthalmopathy. That paper adds: Most expanded thyroid clonotypes above 0.001 recurred in blood.

Sequenced here: peripheral blood mononuclear cells (PBMCs), sampled at new diagnosis, from a patient treated with antithyroid drugs. This receptor was taken from a young woman with Graves disease. The chain uses TRBV6-1 and TRBJ1-3; D is uncertain. DNA for the CDR3: TGTGCCAGCAGTAAAACACCTATCCTAGGAAACACCATATATTTT. Protein sequence: CASSKTPILGNTIYF.